This T cell receptor beta chain was identified during a study of T cell responses to AZD1222 COVID-19 vaccine. Clones were read by immunoSEQ multiplex PCR, and TCRdb kept only the in-frame ones, dropping some. The sample has 150,000 to 200,000 clones, 70% to 90% seen once; the top ten hold more than 3.5%. In germline, CDR1 is SGHTA, CDR2 FQGNSA. The length of the CDR3 is 14 residues. Trimming removed 1 base at V and 5 bases at J, with 11 bases between. Sample: peripheral blood, taken 28 days after the second dose of the MenACWY control vaccine. The receptor comes from an adult who received the MenACWY meningococcal vaccine as a control. The chain couples TRBV7-2 to TRBJ1-1; perhaps TRBD1 as D (5 bases). CDR3: CASSLEQAATEAFF. CDR3 nucleotides: TGTGCCAGCAGCTTAGAACAGGCCGCTACTGAAGCTTTCTTT.